This entry lists 20 T cell receptor beta chains sequenced from one sample in a study of tumor and adjacent non-tumor tissue in lung cancer. The library came from three nested PCR rounds adapted from ARM-PCR protocols. In TCRdb, the multiplex PCR reads were re-called with MiXCR into one record per CDR3 protein. The table includes some 80,000 distinct CDR3 sequences, roughly 77% detected once. No cell sorting was done before RNA was extracted from the tissue. The normal lung tissue was taken more than 3 cm from the tumor edge. The sequencing input was distant non-tumor lung tissue. Receptors originate from a woman aged 45-65 years with non-small cell lung cancer.

This chain joins TRBV5-5 and TRBJ2-3; D is uncertain. Trimming took 3 bases from V and 2 from J, leaving 13 bases between them. The CDR3 consists of 15 residues. Germline V gene data show CDR1 as SGHKS and CDR2 as YYEKEE (reference sequence). The CDR3 region is CASSSGRSITDTQYF. CDR3 coding DNA: TGTGCCAGCAGCTCCGGACGGAGTATCACAGATACGCAGTATTTT.

Turning to this clonotype: The junction differs from germline at one of its ends, possibly a read error. The V gene is TRBV12-3 or TRBV12-4, the J gene TRBJ2-1; possibly TRBD1 or TRBD2 for D (5 bases each). The CDR3 is 15 amino acids. This chain's CDR3 is CGSSSPGRGSNEQFF. CDR3 sequence (DNA): TGTGGCAGCAGTTCTCCGGGACGGGGATCTAATGAGCAATTCTTC.

Concerning this clonotype itself: An end of the junction does not agree with germline; a read error may underlie this. This chain joins TRBV11-2 and TRBJ2-1, with D uncertain. The CDR3 is made up of 16 amino acids. Per the germline V gene, CDR1 is SGHAT and CDR2 is FQNNGV. CDR3 in amino acids: CASSLRAKSTYNEQIF. CDR3 DNA: TGTGCCAGCAGCTTACGAGCGAAATCCACCTACAATGAGCAGATCTTC.

The rearrangement uses TRBV4-1 and TRBJ2-1; no reliable D call. Germline V gene sequence: CDR1 MGHRA, CDR2 YSYEKL. CDR3 length: 13 amino acids. Trimming cost V 4 bases and J 3 bases, with 7 bases left between them. CDR3 sequence: CASSLQDYNEQFF. In DNA, the CDR3 is TGCGCCAGCAGCCTGCAGGACTACAATGAGCAGTTCTTC.

For this clonotype: A read error may account for a junction end that differs from germline. The V call is TRBV5-4, the J call TRBJ2-1; D gene uncertain. CDR1 and CDR2 from the germline V gene are SGHNT and YYREEE (reference sequence). The CDR3 consists of 15 residues. The CDR3 DNA reads TGTGCCAGCAGCTTTTCTAGTACCCGAAGAAGTGAGCAATTCTTC. Translated: CASSFSSTRRSEQFF.

A note on this clonotype: The junction and the germline gene differ at one end; a read error may be behind it. The chain joins TRBV12-3 or TRBV12-4 to TRBJ2-1; TRBD1 or TRBD2 may be the D gene (5 bases each). CDR3 length: 15 residues. CDR3 sequence: CSSSSLGRGSYEQFF. The CDR3 nucleotides read TGTTCCAGCAGTTCCCTGGGACGGGGATCTTATGAGCAGTTCTTC.

In regard to this clonotype: The germline gene is not matched at one end of the junction; a read error may be the cause. The genes are TRBV20-1 and TRBJ1-5; TRBD1 matches 9 bases. This CDR3 has 14 amino acids. Germline CDR1 reads DFQATT; CDR2 reads SNEGSKA (reference sequence). CDR3 coding DNA: TGCAGTGTGCAGACAGGGGGTTTATATCAGCCCCAGCATTTC. Its translation is CSVQTGGLYQPQHF.

The V call is TRBV29-1, the J call TRBJ1-2; D perhaps matches TRBD1 (5 bases). Germline-derived CDR1 and CDR2 are SQVTM and ANQGSEA. The CDR3 has 10 residues. V was cut by 5 bases and J by 13 bases, with 14 bases left in between. The CDR3 coding sequence is TGCAGCGTTTCAATAGGGGAGACCACCTTC. Its protein product is CSVSIGETTF. Looking up the rest from reference TRBV29-1 and TRBJ1-2 gives the full variable domain: SAVISQKPSRDICQRGTSLTIQCQVDSQVTMMFWYRQQPGQSLTLIATANQGSEATYESGFVIDKFPISRPNLTFSTLTVSNMSPEDSSIYLCSVSIGETTFGSGTRLTVV.

This chain connects TRBV6-1 to TRBJ2-7, with 8 bases that match TRBD1. The V gene's germline CDR1 is MNHNS and CDR2 SASEGT. This CDR3 has 12 residues. V was clipped by 8 bases and J by 4 bases; unmatched bases: 4. Written as DNA, the CDR3 is TGTGCCAGCTGGACAGGGAGTTACGAGCAGTACTTC. Translated: CASWTGSYEQYF.

The CDR3 is CASSHRVGSDEQYF. In DNA form, the CDR3 reads TGTGCCAGCAGCCACCGGGTCGGATCGGACGAGCAGTACTTC. The chain joins TRBV6-5 to TRBJ2-7; D uncertain. CDR3 length: 14 amino acids. Germline V gene sequence: CDR1 MNHEY, CDR2 SVGAGI. The V gene lost 6 bases and the J gene lost 5 bases, with 17 bases spanning the gap.

This chain links TRBV11-2 with TRBJ2-7; D is undetermined. Judging by the DNA end, TRBJ2-1 fits better; the J call may be wrong. The CDR3 sequence is 14 residues long. The germline V gene has CDR1 SGHAT and CDR2 FQNNGV. The CDR3 sequence is CASSLTVTPYEQFF. CDR3 nucleotide sequence: TGTGCCAGCAGCCTGACGGTCACTCCCTACGAGCAGTTCTTC.

In this sample, this clonotype turned up a few times. One junction end disagrees with the germline gene, perhaps due to a read error. CDR3 protein: CTSSSYRIVIDSSYHEQFF. The CDR3 nucleotides read TGTACCAGCAGTTCCTATAGGATCGTGATTGATAGCTCCTACCATGAGCAGTTCTTC. The chain carries TRBV12-3 or TRBV12-4 and TRBJ2-1; no definite D call. This CDR3 has 19 residues.

This clonotype was counted a single time. At one end, the junction sequence differs from germline, possibly due to a read error. CDR3 sequence reads: CATSGPGTDQPQHF. The CDR3 DNA reads TGTGCCACCAGTGGACCCGGAACGGATCAGCCACAGCATTTT. V usage is TRBV24-1 and J usage is TRBJ1-5; D is unresolved. The CDR3 consists of 14 residues. The germline CDR1 and CDR2 sequences are KGHDR and SFDVKD.

This chain links TRBV4-2 with TRBJ2-3; TRBD2 aligns across 10 bases. The ends lost 0 bases at V and 7 bases at J; junction bases unmatched: 13. The germline CDR1 and CDR2 sequences are LGHNA and YNFKEQ. The CDR3 has 18 residues. In DNA form, the CDR3 reads TGTGCCAGCAGCCAAGAAGAATTCTTACTAGCGGGAACAAATACGCAGTATTTT. This codes for CASSQEEFLLAGTNTQYF.

As regards this clonotype: At one end, the junction sequence differs from germline, possibly due to a read error. The chain has TRBV4-1 and TRBJ2-1; D not resolved. This CDR3 spans 11 amino acids. From germline, CDR1 is MGHRA and CDR2 YSYEKL. CDR3 protein: CSSSAIGEQLF. CDR3 in DNA: TGCTCCAGCAGCGCCATAGGTGAGCAGCTCTTC.

This clonotype is a singleton in its sample. Mismatch with germline at one junction end may stem from a read error. V is TRBV4-2 and J is TRBJ2-3; the D gene could be TRBD1 or TRBD2 (6 bases each). This CDR3 contains 19 residues. Germline CDR1 reads LGHNA; CDR2 reads YNFKEQ. The CDR3 nucleotides are TGTGCCAGCAACCAAGAAGGGGGGCTAGCTGGAGGGATATCAGATACGCAGTATTTT. Its protein product is CASNQEGGLAGGISDTQYF.

The V and J genes are TRBV12-3 or TRBV12-4 and TRBJ2-5; 7 positions match TRBD2. The CDR3 loop spans 17 amino acids. The junction had 17 bases not matched to a gene; V was cut back by 5 bases and J by 5 bases. The CDR3 bases are TGTGCCAGCAGTACTCGGATTAATGGGAGGGCTTGGGAGACCCAGTACTTC. Amino acid sequence: CASSTRINGRAWETQYF.

Comment on this clonotype: A read error may explain this, as a much larger clone is one base away. The chain employs TRBV2 and TRBJ1-4; D gene ambiguous. The CDR3 consists of 14 residues. V was clipped by 8 bases and J by 4 bases, with 14 bases between them. Germline assignment: CDR1 SNHLY and CDR2 FYNNEI. The CDR3 here is CASRRIEINEKLFF. DNA of the CDR3: TGTGCCAGCCGACGGATAGAGATTAATGAAAAACTGTTTTTT.

This clonotype was seen just once. Sequence at one end of the junction differs from germline and may be a read error. The chain recombines TRBV5-5 with TRBJ2-7, with D perhaps matching TRBD1 or TRBD2 (5 bases each). CDR1 and CDR2 (germline): SGHKS, YYEKEE (reference sequence). CDR3 length: 15 residues. CDR3 nucleotides: TGTACCAGTAGCTTGGGACCATGGTCTTCCTACGAGCAGTACTTC. Its protein product is CTSSLGPWSSYEQYF.

Many counts were recorded for this clonotype. V usage is TRBV4-2 and J usage is TRBJ1-1, with D tentatively TRBD1 (5 bases). Trimming cost V 0 bases and J 3 bases, with 11 bases left between them. CDR1 is LGHNA, CDR2 YNFKEQ, per germline. This CDR3 spans 15 amino acids. This CDR3 reads CASSQEGQRDTEAFF. The CDR3 DNA follows: TGTGCCAGCAGCCAAGAGGGGCAGCGAGACACTGAAGCTTTCTTT.